This T cell receptor (beta chain) is from a study of glioma-infiltrating T cells after dendritic cell vaccination. Overall study context: Three intradermal dendritic cell vaccine injections were given every two weeks.

Up to 2 ug genomic DNA was used for TCRB CDR3 amplification. Using immunoSEQ multiplex PCR, the repertoire was profiled, and TCRdb retains in-frame clones only, with some absent. The table records 95,000 to 110,000 clones, roughly 81% of them present only once. Of note for this clone: This same CDR3 is encoded by further DNA sequences in the sample.

Germline V gene sequence: CDR1 SGDLS, CDR2 YYNGEE. Trimming took 1 base from V and 6 from J, leaving 28 bases between them. CDR3 length: 19 residues. Only patients with spare fresh-frozen tumor and over two years of follow-up were included. Blood PBMC samples: pre-vaccination, two weeks post third vaccination, and at tumor progression. The chain combines TRBV9 with TRBJ1-1; unclear D gene. This receptor was obtained from a human donor with glioblastoma. The sequencing used blood, collected before dendritic cell vaccination. The CDR3 here is CASSVLFLDPPRNQPEAFF. CDR3 coding DNA: TGTGCCAGCAGCGTACTTTTCCTAGACCCCCCTCGTAACCAACCTGAAGCTTTCTTT.